What follows describes a single T cell receptor (beta chain). Its matching antigen is unknown. The entry originates in a study of beta chain features in type 1 diabetes. Study observations and caveats: The question left open here concerned HLA type influencing TCRB rearrangement. PCR might pick shorter templates more often, in the same way for patients and controls.

The authors reverse transcribed all of the isolated RNA, so sequencing captured expressed TCRB transcripts. The data were produced by immunoSEQ multiplex PCR, yet TCRdb's version contains in-frame clones alone and is incomplete. The sample contains about 220,000 clones, roughly 10% of which appear only once. V lost 3 bases and J lost 0, with 11 bases in between. CDR3 length: 15 amino acids. Germline assignment: CDR1 LNHNV and CDR2 YYDKDF (reference sequence). The rearrangement uses TRBV15 and TRBJ1-1; D is ambiguous. The TCR originated in a man between 18 and 29 years old in good health. Sequences were obtained from central memory CD4+ T cells from blood. DNA of the CDR3: TGTGCCACCAGCAGCCTCGGACTGATGAACACTGAAGCTTTCTTT. Amino acids: CATSSLGLMNTEAFF.